The 21 T cell receptor beta chains below come from one sample, sequenced in a study of naive and memory T cell subsets (dated by TCRdb to 2016 to 2017). Libraries were constructed by UMI-ligation and nested PCR. TCRdb lists the instrument as Illumina MiSeq. The beta constant-region primer was an equimolar mix of two oligonucleotides covering both TRBC1 and TRBC2. Four rounds of PCR were used to amplify ligated cDNA, with nested alpha and beta constant-region primers being used together with the SP2 primer. TCRdb reran the public reads through fastp at Q25 and MiXCR, keeping productive beta chains. Merged by CDR3 protein, the rows form single entries marked with the most common genes and DNA. The sample profile shows about 120,000 distinct CDR3 sequences; just over 35% of them were found once. Of the sample, about 0.85% is held by the ten largest clones. Source material: central memory CD4+ T cells from blood. The cell subset or site label here, explained by the study, means: central memory, CD45RA- CD27+. These receptors were taken from a human donor in good health.

This clonotype has just one count. V and J are TRBV9 and TRBJ2-7; TRBD1 matches at 7 bases. The germline gives CDR1 SGDLS, CDR2 YYNGEE. This CDR3 is 13 amino acids long. With V trimmed by 2 bases and J by 6 bases, 5 bases remained unmatched. The chain's CDR3 is CASSVETGSEQYF. CDR3 coding DNA: TGTGCCAGCAGCGTCGAGACAGGGAGCGAGCAGTACTTC.

This clonotype was recorded a few times. The chain recombines TRBV29-1 with TRBJ2-7; D tentatively fits TRBD1 or TRBD2 (5 bases each). The CDR3 contains 12 residues. Trimming took 4 bases from V and 3 from J, leaving 10 bases between them. CDR1 is SQVTM and CDR2 is ANQGSEA in the germline V gene. CDR3 amino acids: CSVGGPSYEQYF. The DNA of the CDR3 is TGCAGCGTTGGGGGACCTAGCTACGAGCAGTACTTC.

The sample holds a few counts of this clonotype. The chain links TRBV3-1 to TRBJ2-3; D may be TRBD1 (5 bases). The CDR3 length is 16 residues. Trimming shortened V by 0 bases and J by 0 bases, and 10 bases separated the two germline ends. The germline CDR1 and CDR2 sequences are LGHDT and YNNKEL (reference sequence). The CDR3 region is CASSQDPGLSTDTQYF. DNA for the CDR3: TGTGCCAGCAGCCAAGATCCAGGGCTTAGCACAGATACGCAGTATTTT.

V usage is TRBV6-2 or TRBV6-3 and J usage is TRBJ1-6; D gene ambiguous. Deletions cut 4 bases from V and 6 bases from J, with 13 bases between. From germline, CDR1 is MNHEY and CDR2 SVGEGT. The CDR3 is 15 amino acids. CDR3 in amino acids: CASSLPRAVNSPLHF. Here the CDR3 DNA reads TGTGCCAGCAGTTTGCCGCGGGCCGTTAATTCACCCCTCCACTTT.

This clonotype was observed many times. The chain uses TRBV7-6 and TRBJ2-5; a possible D gene is TRBD1 (6 bases). Germline loops: CDR1 SGHVS, CDR2 FNYEAQ. The V end was cut by 1 base, the J end by 0 bases, with 12 bases between. CDR3 length: 16 residues. CDR3 sequence reads: CASSLGLQGYQETQYF. DNA for the CDR3: TGTGCCAGCAGCTTAGGCTTACAGGGCTACCAAGAGACCCAGTACTTC. Variable domain in full (rest from reference TRBV7-6 and TRBJ2-5): GAGVSQSPRYKVTKRGQDVALRCDPISGHVSLYWYRQALGQGPEFLTYFNYEAQQDKSGLPNDRFSAERPEGSISTLTIQRTEQRDSAMYRCASSLGLQGYQETQYFGPGTRLLVL.

At least ten counts were recorded for this clonotype. This rearrangement joins TRBV20-1 to TRBJ1-2; 9 bases are shared with TRBD1. V was pared by 6 bases and J by 6 bases, with 8 bases of the junction left unmatched. Germline lookup yields CDR1 DFQATT and CDR2 SNEGSKA (reference sequence). This CDR3 is 13 amino acids long. CDR3 nucleotide sequence: TGCAGTGCCGTACAGGGGGCTATAAATGGCTACACCTTC. Translated, it gives CSAVQGAINGYTF.

The chain joins TRBV28 to TRBJ2-7; 10 bases align to TRBD1. Trimming removed 6 bases from V and 2 bases from J; junction bases left unmatched: 7. The CDR3 length is 15 residues. Germline V gene lookup returns CDR1 MDHEN and CDR2 SYDVKM. The CDR3 loop is CASSQWTGGTYEQYF. The CDR3 DNA sequence: TGTGCCAGCAGCCAATGGACAGGGGGTACCTACGAGCAGTACTTC.

V usage is TRBV11-2 and J usage is TRBJ2-2; 8 bases are shared with TRBD1. CDR3 length equals 14 residues. The germline V gene has CDR1 SGHAT and CDR2 FQNNGV. V trimming: 6 bases; J trimming: 5 bases; junction bases outside the gene matches: 5. The CDR3 coding sequence is TGTGCCAGCAGAACAGGGGGGTGGACCGGGGAGCTGTTTTTT. Its translation: CASRTGGWTGELFF.

J is TRBJ1-4 and V is TRBV25-1, with TRBD1 identical over 9 bases. This CDR3 spans 15 amino acids. Trimming at V came to 4 bases and at J to 8 bases, leaving 8 bases not matched to a gene. Germline V lookup: CDR1 MGHDK, CDR2 SYGVNS. As DNA, the CDR3 is TGTGCCAGCAGTGGATCCGGGACAGGGAAGGAAAAACTGTTTTTT. The encoded protein is CASSGSGTGKEKLFF.

This clonotype was detected a few times. The chain carries TRBV19 and TRBJ1-1; D perhaps matches TRBD1 (5 bases). The germline V and J ends were trimmed by 6 bases and 1 base, with 12 bases remaining between them. CDR3 size: 14 residues. Germline lookup yields CDR1 LNHDA and CDR2 SQIVND (reference sequence). This CDR3 is CASRPGTPNTEAFF. CDR3 bases: TGTGCCAGTAGACCCGGGACTCCGAACACTGAAGCTTTCTTT.

This clonotype was counted a few times. The chain combines TRBV7-2 with TRBJ2-7, with D uncertain. The germline gives CDR1 SGHTA, CDR2 FQGNSA. This CDR3 comprises 14 residues. V was shortened by 3 bases and J by 3 bases, with 12 bases between the two germline ends. CDR3 protein: CASSFGNRIYEQYF. CDR3 bases: TGTGCCAGCAGCTTTGGAAACAGAATCTACGAGCAGTACTTC. The full variable domain, its missing parts supplied by reference TRBV7-2 and TRBJ2-7, is GAGVSQSPSNKVTEKGKDVELRCDPISGHTALYWYRQSLGQGLEFLIYFQGNSAPDKSGLPSDRFSAERTGGSVSTLTIQRTQQEDSAVYLCASSFGNRIYEQYFGPGTRLTVT.

This clonotype has just a few counts. The chain carries TRBV28 and TRBJ2-4, with 10 positions matching TRBD2. V dropped 4 bases and J dropped 5; count of bases not matched to a gene: 2. Germline-derived CDR1 and CDR2 are MDHEN and SYDVKM. This CDR3 is built from 14 residues. CDR3 in amino acids: CASSSSGRENIQYF. The CDR3 nucleotides read TGTGCCAGCAGTTCGAGCGGGAGGGAAAACATTCAGTACTTC.

For the CDR3, the DNA is TGTGCCAGCAGCCTTAGGGAGGTGAACACTGAAGCTTTCTTT. It specifies CASSLREVNTEAFF. The chain has TRBV7-2 and TRBJ1-1; D uncertain. Germline V gives CDR1 SGHTA, CDR2 FQGNSA. V gave up 5 bases and J gave up 0 bases, with 10 bases separating them. There are 14 residues in the CDR3.

The CDR3 DNA reads TGCAGCGTTGTCCGGTGGAACCAAGAGACCCAGTACTTC. It specifies CSVVRWNQETQYF. V is TRBV29-1 and J is TRBJ2-5; D is unclear. Germline V CDR1 and CDR2: SQVTM, ANQGSEA. The V and J ends lost 4 bases and 0 bases respectively, with 9 bases between them. The CDR3 consists of 13 residues.

This chain uses TRBV7-2 with TRBJ2-5, with 8 positions matching TRBD2. CDR1 and CDR2 from the germline V gene are SGHTA and FQGNSA. This CDR3 spans 15 amino acids. Trimming took 4 bases from V and 3 from J; bases not matched to a gene: 7. The CDR3 DNA is TGTGCCAGCAGCTCCTGGACGGGAGGGGAAGAGACCCAGTACTTC. This gives the protein CASSSWTGGEETQYF. The entire variable domain, with the rest obtained from reference TRBV7-2 and TRBJ2-5, is as follows: GAGVSQSPSNKVTEKGKDVELRCDPISGHTALYWYRQSLGQGLEFLIYFQGNSAPDKSGLPSDRFSAERTGGSVSTLTIQRTQQEDSAVYLCASSSWTGGEETQYFGPGTRLLVL.

The chain uses TRBV12-3 or TRBV12-4 and TRBJ2-1; a weak D match, TRBD2 (5 bases). CDR3 length equals 14 residues. Between the trimmed V and J ends, which lost 6 bases and 2 bases, there was a span of 11 bases. The CDR3 DNA follows: TGTGCCAGCAGACAGAGCGGAACCTACAATGAGCAGTTCTTC. Amino acids: CASRQSGTYNEQFF.

This chain joins TRBV4-2 and TRBJ2-6, with D possibly matching TRBD2 (6 bases). Trimming took 4 bases from V and 2 from J, leaving 18 bases between them. Looked up from germline, CDR1 is LGHNA and CDR2 is YNFKEQ. The CDR3 is 18 residues long. The CDR3 DNA reads as TGTGCCAGCAGCCCCGCGGGTCTCTCGGGGGCTGGGGCCAACGTCCTGACTTTC. This sequence encodes CASSPAGLSGAGANVLTF.

This clonotype has just a few counts. The chain carries TRBV29-1 and TRBJ1-1; no definite D call. The V gene's germline CDR1 is SQVTM and CDR2 ANQGSEA. The CDR3 sequence is 13 residues long. V lost 4 bases and J lost 4, with 13 bases in between. The CDR3 region has the DNA TGCAGCGTTGGGGTTGGATTGCGCACTGAAGCTTTCTTT. Its translation: CSVGVGLRTEAFF.

This clonotype was seen repeatedly, ten times or more. The rearrangement uses TRBV6-2 or TRBV6-3 and TRBJ2-3, with 9 bases lining up with TRBD1. V lost 2 bases, J lost 3 bases, and 12 bases stayed unmatched. The CDR3 loop spans 18 amino acids. Looked up from germline, CDR1 is MNHEY and CDR2 is SVGEGT. CDR3 sequence: CASSYLGTGTGRTDTQYF. CDR3 in DNA: TGTGCCAGCAGTTACCTAGGCACCGGGACAGGGAGAACAGATACGCAGTATTTT.

The chain recombines TRBV6-1 with TRBJ2-1; D unclear. This CDR3 comprises 15 residues. With 1 base removed from V and 3 bases from J, the gap between germline ends came to 10 bases. Per germline, CDR1 MNHNS and CDR2 SASEGT. CDR3 bases: TGTGCCAGCAGTGAAGGTCAACAGAACTACAATGAGCAGTTCTTC. It specifies CASSEGQQNYNEQFF.

V usage is TRBV9 and J usage is TRBJ2-3; 12 bases line up with TRBD2. Germline loops: CDR1 SGDLS, CDR2 YYNGEE. Germline trimming cut 4 bases from V and 4 bases from J; bases unmatched to any gene: 10. CDR3 length: 17 residues. CDR3 region: CASSPQSSGRAADTQYF. The CDR3 DNA sequence: TGTGCCAGCAGCCCTCAATCTAGCGGGAGGGCCGCAGATACGCAGTATTTT.